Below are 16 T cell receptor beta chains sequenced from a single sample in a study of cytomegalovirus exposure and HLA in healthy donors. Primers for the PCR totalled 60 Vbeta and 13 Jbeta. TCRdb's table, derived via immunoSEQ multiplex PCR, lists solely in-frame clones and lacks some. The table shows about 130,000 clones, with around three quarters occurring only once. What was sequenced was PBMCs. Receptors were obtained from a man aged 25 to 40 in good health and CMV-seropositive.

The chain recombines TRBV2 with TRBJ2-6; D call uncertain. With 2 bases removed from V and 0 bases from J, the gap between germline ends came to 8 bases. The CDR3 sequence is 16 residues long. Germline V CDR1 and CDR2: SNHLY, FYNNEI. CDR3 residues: CASSEYRVSGANVLTF. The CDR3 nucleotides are TGTGCCAGCAGTGAATATCGAGTCTCTGGGGCCAACGTCCTGACTTTC.

The CDR3 loop is CASTKTGVLGQPQHF. The CDR3 DNA sequence: TGTGCCAGCACCAAGACAGGTGTTCTGGGGCAGCCCCAGCATTTT. V is TRBV28 and J is TRBJ1-5, with a tentative D call TRBD1 (6 bases). CDR3 length: 15 amino acids. From germline, CDR1 is MDHEN and CDR2 SYDVKM. Trimming removed 7 bases from V and 7 bases from J, with 20 bases in between.

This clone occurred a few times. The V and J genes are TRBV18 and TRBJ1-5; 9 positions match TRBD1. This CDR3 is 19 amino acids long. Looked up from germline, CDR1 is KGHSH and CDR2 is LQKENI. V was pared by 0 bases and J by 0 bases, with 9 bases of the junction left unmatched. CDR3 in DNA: TGTGCCAGCTCACCACCAGGGACAGGGTTTCTTGGTAGCAATCAGCCCCAGCATTTT. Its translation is CASSPPGTGFLGSNQPQHF. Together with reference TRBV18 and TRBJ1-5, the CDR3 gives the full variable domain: NAGVMQNPRHLVRRRGQEARLRCSPMKGHSHVYWYRQLPEEGLKFMVYLQKENIIDESGMPKERFSAEFPKEGPSILRIQQVVRGDSAAYFCASSPPGTGFLGSNQPQHFGDGTRLSIL.

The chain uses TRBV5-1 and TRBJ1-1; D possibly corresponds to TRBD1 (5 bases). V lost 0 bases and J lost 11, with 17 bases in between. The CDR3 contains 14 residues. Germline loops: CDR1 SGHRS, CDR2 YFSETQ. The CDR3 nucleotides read TGCGCCAGCAGCTTGGTTGAAAGAGGCCGGGGGGCTTTCTTT. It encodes CASSLVERGRGAFF.

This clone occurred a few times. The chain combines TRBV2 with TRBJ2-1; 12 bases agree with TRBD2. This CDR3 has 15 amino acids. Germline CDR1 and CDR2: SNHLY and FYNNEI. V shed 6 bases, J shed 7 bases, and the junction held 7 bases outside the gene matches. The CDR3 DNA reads TGTGCCAGCAGCCTGACTAGCGGGGGTGGGAATGAGCAGTTCTTC. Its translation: CASSLTSGGGNEQFF.

Written as DNA, the CDR3 is TGTGCCAGCAGTTACTCGGTAAGGGAGAAGTTCTTT. The encoded protein is CASSYSVREKFF. The chain couples TRBV6-6 to TRBJ1-1, with D unclear. The ends were cut back, 0 bases at V and 14 bases at J, with 13 bases in the middle. Germline-derived CDR1 and CDR2 are MNHNY and SVGAGI (reference sequence). CDR3 length: 12 amino acids.

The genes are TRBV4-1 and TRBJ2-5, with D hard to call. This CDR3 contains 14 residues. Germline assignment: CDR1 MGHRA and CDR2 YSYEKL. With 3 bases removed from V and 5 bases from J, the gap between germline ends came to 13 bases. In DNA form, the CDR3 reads TGCGCCAGCAGCCAGCCCACTGGTGTCGAGACCCAGTACTTC. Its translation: CASSQPTGVETQYF.

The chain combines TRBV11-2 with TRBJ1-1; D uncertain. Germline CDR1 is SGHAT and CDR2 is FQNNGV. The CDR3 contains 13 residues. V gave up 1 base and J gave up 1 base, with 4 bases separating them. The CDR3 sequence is CASSLAGNTEAFF. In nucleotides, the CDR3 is TGTGCCAGCAGCTTAGCGGGGAACACTGAAGCTTTCTTT. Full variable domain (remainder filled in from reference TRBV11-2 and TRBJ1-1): EAGVAQSPRYKIIEKRQSVAFWCNPISGHATLYWYQQILGQGPKLLIQFQNNGVVDDSQLPKDRFSAERLKGVDSTLKIQPAKLEDSAVYLCASSLAGNTEAFFGQGTRLTVV.

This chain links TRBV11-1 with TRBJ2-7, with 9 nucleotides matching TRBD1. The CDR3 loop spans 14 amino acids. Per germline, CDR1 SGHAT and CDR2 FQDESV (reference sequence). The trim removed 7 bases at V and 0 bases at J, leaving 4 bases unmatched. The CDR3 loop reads CASTGTGSSYEQYF. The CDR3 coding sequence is TGTGCCAGCACCGGGACAGGGAGCTCCTACGAGCAGTACTTC. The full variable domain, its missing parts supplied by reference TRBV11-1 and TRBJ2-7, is EAEVAQSPRYKITEKSQAVAFWCDPISGHATLYWYRQILGQGPELLVQFQDESVVDDSQLPKDRFSAERLKGVDSTLKIQPAELGDSAMYLCASTGTGSSYEQYFGPGTRLTVT.

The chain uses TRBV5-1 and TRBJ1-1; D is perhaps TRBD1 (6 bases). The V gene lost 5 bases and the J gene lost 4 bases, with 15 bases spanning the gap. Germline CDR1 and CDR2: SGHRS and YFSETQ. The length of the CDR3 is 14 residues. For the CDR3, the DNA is TGCGCCAGCAGTTTCGGACAGAGAGGCACTGAAGCTTTCTTT. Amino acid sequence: CASSFGQRGTEAFF.

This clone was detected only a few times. Here the CDR3 DNA reads TGTGCCAGCAGCTTAGTTTCATCAGGGATGGTCACTGAAGCTTTCTTT. Residues: CASSLVSSGMVTEAFF. The V gene is TRBV7-2, the J gene TRBJ1-1; TRBD1 is a possible D gene (5 bases). CDR3 length equals 16 residues. The V end lost 1 base, the J end lost 4 bases, and 16 bases lay between the germline ends. CDR1 and CDR2 from the germline V gene are SGHTA and FQGNSA.

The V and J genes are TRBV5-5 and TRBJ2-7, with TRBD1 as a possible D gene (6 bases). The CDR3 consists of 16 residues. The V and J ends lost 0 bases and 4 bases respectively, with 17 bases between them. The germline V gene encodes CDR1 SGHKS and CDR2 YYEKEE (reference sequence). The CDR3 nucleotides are TGTGCCAGCAGCTTGGCCCCTAGGACAGATGAATACGAGCAGTACTTC. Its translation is CASSLAPRTDEYEQYF.

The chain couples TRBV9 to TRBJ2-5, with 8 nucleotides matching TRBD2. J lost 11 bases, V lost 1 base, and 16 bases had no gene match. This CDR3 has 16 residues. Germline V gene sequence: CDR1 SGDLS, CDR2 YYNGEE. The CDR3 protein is CASSVFGSGALGEQYF. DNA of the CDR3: TGTGCCAGCAGCGTATTTGGTAGCGGGGCCCTTGGTGAGCAGTACTTC. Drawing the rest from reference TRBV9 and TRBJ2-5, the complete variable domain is DSGVTQTPKHLITATGQRVTLRCSPRSGDLSVYWYQQSLDQGLQFLIQYYNGEERAKGNILERFSAQQFPDLHSELNLSSLELGDSALYFCASSVFGSGALGEQYFGPGTRLLVL.

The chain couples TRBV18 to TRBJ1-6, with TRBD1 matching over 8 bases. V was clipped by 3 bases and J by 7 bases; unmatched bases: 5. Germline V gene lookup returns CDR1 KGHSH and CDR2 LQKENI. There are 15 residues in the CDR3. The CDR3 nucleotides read TGTGCCAGCTCACCGGACAGGGTCGGGAATTCACCCCTCCACTTT. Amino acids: CASSPDRVGNSPLHF.

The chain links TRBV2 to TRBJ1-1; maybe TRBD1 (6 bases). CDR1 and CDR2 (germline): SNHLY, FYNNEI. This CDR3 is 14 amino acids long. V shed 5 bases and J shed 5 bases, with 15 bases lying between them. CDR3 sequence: CASSQQGGRTEAFF. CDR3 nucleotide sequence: TGTGCCAGCAGTCAACAGGGCGGGCGGACTGAAGCTTTCTTT.

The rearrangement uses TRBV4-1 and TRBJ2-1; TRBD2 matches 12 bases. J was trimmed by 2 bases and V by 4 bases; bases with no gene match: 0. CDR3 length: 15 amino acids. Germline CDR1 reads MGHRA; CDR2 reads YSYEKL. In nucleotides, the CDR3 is TGCGCCAGCAGCCGACTAGCGGGGGCCTACAATGAGCAGTTCTTC. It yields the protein CASSRLAGAYNEQFF.